This is a list of T cell receptor beta chains from one sample in a study of blood T cell repertoires in COVID-19. Here immunoSEQ multiplex PCR was the method, and the copy in TCRdb shows in-frame clones only, minus some. The table lists about 220,000 clones, 80% of them singletons. The sample comprised peripheral blood. The origin of the receptors is a woman in her sixties or seventies with acute or convalescent COVID-19. CDR3s include the opening cysteine and the closing phenylalanine or tryptophan. D genes are given only for firm matches. Size is omitted from some rows. Given values are once, few, many or a class for expanded clones.

j_call | clone_size | v_call | d_call | cdr3_aa | cdr3_nt
TRBJ2-2 | few | TRBV15 | TRBD1 | CATSRVRGQGTGELFF | TGTGCCACCAGCAGAGTTAGGGGGCAGGGCACCGGGGAGCTGTTTTTT
TRBJ1-4 | NA | TRBV5-1 | NA | CASSLGGADEKLFF | TGCGCCAGCAGCTTAGGGGGGGCGGATGAAAAACTGTTTTTT
TRBJ2-1 | few | TRBV7-2 | TRBD2 | CASSFSGLVYNEQFF | TGTGCCAGCAGCTTCTCGGGACTAGTGTACAATGAGCAGTTCTTC
TRBJ2-6 | NA | TRBV11-2 | NA | CASSLGATRKTNVLTF | TGTGCCAGCAGCTTAGGGGCGACCAGAAAGACCAACGTCCTGACTTTC
TRBJ2-1 | NA | TRBV4-2 | TRBD2 | CASSQDMVGGWNEQFF | TGTGCCAGCAGCCAAGATATGGTCGGGGGGTGGAATGAGCAGTTCTTC
TRBJ2-1 | NA | TRBV7-2 | TRBD2 | CASSLIGGGAYNEQFF | TGTGCCAGCAGCTTAATCGGCGGGGGGGCATACAATGAGCAGTTCTTC
TRBJ2-5 | NA | TRBV6-5 | NA | CASSQNRGGKTQYF | TGTGCCAGCAGCCAGAACAGGGGCGGGAAGACCCAGTACTTC
TRBJ1-2 | NA | TRBV29-1 | NA | CSVTGSDELTNYGYTF | TGCAGCGTGACAGGTTCCGACGAGTTAACTAACTATGGCTACACCTTC
TRBJ2-4 | NA | TRBV4-1 | NA | CASTPQWGSQSIQYF | TGCGCCAGCACCCCCCAGTGGGGCAGTCAAAGCATTCAGTACTTC
TRBJ2-5 | NA | TRBV29-1 | NA | CSVEDLPFQETQYF | TGCAGCGTTGAAGATCTTCCCTTCCAAGAGACCCAGTACTTC
TRBJ1-1 | NA | TRBV5-1 | NA | CASSSDSLNTEAFF | TGCGCCAGCAGCTCCGACAGCCTGAACACTGAAGCTTTCTTT
TRBJ2-2 | NA | TRBV6-5 | NA | CASMSRFGEAGELFF | TGTGCCAGCATGAGCAGGTTTGGTGAAGCCGGGGAGCTGTTTTTT
TRBJ2-1 | NA | TRBV2 | NA | CASSSRRLTGDEQFF | TGTGCCAGCAGCTCCCGCCGCTTGACAGGTGATGAGCAGTTCTTC
TRBJ1-2 | NA | TRBV4-1 | NA | CASNPLGGEGGYTF | TGCGCCAGCAACCCATTGGGCGGGGAGGGGGGCTACACCTTC
TRBJ2-7 | few | TRBV7-2 | NA | CASSLNRGASYEQYF | TGTGCCAGCAGCTTAAACCGGGGGGCATCCTACGAGCAGTACTTC
TRBJ1-2 | NA | TRBV5-1 | TRBD1 | CASSQGTGTGFYTF | TGCGCCAGCAGCCAAGGAACCGGGACAGGGTTTTACACCTTC
TRBJ2-3 | NA | TRBV5-1 | NA | CASSIGGRLLYF | TGCGCCAGCAGTATTGGTGGTCGGTTGCTGTATTTT
TRBJ1-5 | NA | TRBV3-1/TRBV3-2 | NA | CASSQGGIQPQHF | TGTGCCAGCAGCCAGGGGGGTATTCAGCCCCAGCATTTT
TRBJ1-4 | NA | TRBV24-1 | NA | CATSSSNEKLFF | TGTGCCACCAGTTCCAGTAATGAAAAACTGTTTTTT
TRBJ2-3 | NA | TRBV10-3 | TRBD1 | CATGQSTDTQYF | TGTGCCACGGGACAGAGCACAGATACGCAGTATTTT
TRBJ1-2 | once | TRBV5-6 | NA | CASSLGSPNYGYTF | TGTGCCAGCAGCTTGGGTAGTCCTAACTATGGCTACACCTTC
TRBJ2-3 | NA | TRBV5-1 | TRBD1 | CASSERTGDNTDTQYF | TGCGCCAGCAGCGAGAGGACAGGGGACAACACAGATACGCAGTATTTT
TRBJ2-7 | few | TRBV4-1 | TRBD1 | CASSQVALGTGPYEQYF | TGCGCCAGCAGCCAAGTTGCGTTGGGGACAGGACCCTACGAGCAGTACTTC
TRBJ1-1 | NA | TRBV6-6 | TRBD1 | CASSFQDRVNTEAFF | TGTGCCAGCAGTTTTCAGGACAGGGTGAACACTGAAGCTTTCTTT
TRBJ2-3 | NA | TRBV6-5 | NA | CASRSGEPDTQYF | TGTGCCAGCAGATCGGGGGAGCCAGATACGCAGTATTTT
TRBJ2-1 | NA | TRBV19 | TRBD1 | CASSQDRVAYNEQFF | TGTGCCAGTAGCCAGGACAGGGTCGCCTACAATGAGCAGTTCTTC
TRBJ2-1 | few | TRBV7-2 | NA | CASSLVYRADEQFF | TGTGCCAGCAGCTTAGTATACAGGGCCGATGAGCAGTTCTTC
TRBJ2-5 | NA | TRBV7-2 | NA | CASSLRGGSPETQYF | TGTGCCAGCAGCTTGAGGGGGGGGTCCCCGGAGACCCAGTACTTC